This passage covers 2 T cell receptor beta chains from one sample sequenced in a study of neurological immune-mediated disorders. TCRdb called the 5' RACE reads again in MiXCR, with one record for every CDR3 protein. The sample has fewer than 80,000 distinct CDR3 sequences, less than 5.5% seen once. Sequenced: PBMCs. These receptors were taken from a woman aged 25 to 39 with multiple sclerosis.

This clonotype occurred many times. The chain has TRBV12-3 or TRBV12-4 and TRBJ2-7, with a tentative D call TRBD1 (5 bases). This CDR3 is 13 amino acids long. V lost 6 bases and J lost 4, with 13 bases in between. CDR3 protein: CASRMQGRYEQYF. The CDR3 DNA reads TGTGCCAGCAGGATGCAGGGCCGTTACGAGCAGTACTTC.

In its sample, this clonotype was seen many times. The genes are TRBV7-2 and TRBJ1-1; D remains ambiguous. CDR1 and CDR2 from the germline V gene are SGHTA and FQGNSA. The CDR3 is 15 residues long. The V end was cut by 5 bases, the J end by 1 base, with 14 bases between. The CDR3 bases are TGTGCCAGCAGCCAGGAATGGGGATGGAACACTGAAGCTTTCTTT. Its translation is CASSQEWGWNTEAFF.